The 25 T cell receptor beta chains presented below share a single source sample, sequenced in a study of CD8+ T cells in alopecia areata. Regarding treatment: oral pan-JAK inhibitor, 5-10 mg twice daily. Reverse transcribed after extraction, RNA yielded cDNA as the sequencing template. Using immunoSEQ multiplex PCR, the repertoire was profiled, and TCRdb retains in-frame clones only, with some absent. The table records under 150,000 clones, roughly 50% of them present only once. The sample was CD4+ T cells sorted from blood, taken at week 24, from a patient treated with tofacitinib. These TCRs come from a human donor with alopecia areata.

A few counts support this clone. The chain joins TRBV29-1 to TRBJ2-4; 10 bases are shared with TRBD2. This CDR3 contains 15 residues. CDR1 and CDR2 from the germline V gene are SQVTM and ANQGSEA. The V and J ends lost 4 bases and 7 bases, in that order; junction bases with no gene match: 10. CDR3 nucleotide sequence: TGCAGCGTTGCTAGCGGGGGAGGGAAGTCGAACATTCAGTACTTC. Amino acid sequence: CSVASGGGKSNIQYF.

This clone was counted a few times. This chain connects TRBV5-1 to TRBJ1-1; no definite D call. Trimming took off 1 base at V and 1 base at J, with 8 bases between the two ends. Germline CDR1 and CDR2: SGHRS and YFSETQ. The CDR3 sequence is 14 residues long. The CDR3 region is CASSLTGENTEAFF. The DNA of the CDR3 is TGCGCCAGCAGCTTGACGGGAGAGAACACTGAAGCTTTCTTT.

The chain employs TRBV5-4 and TRBJ2-5; D perhaps matches TRBD2 (5 bases). Germline assignment: CDR1 SGHNT and CDR2 YYREEE (reference sequence). This CDR3 has 14 amino acids. V lost 4 bases and J 3 bases, leaving 13 bases between the germline ends. The CDR3 coding sequence is TGTGCCAGCAGCGGGAGAGGGAGCGAAGAGACCCAGTACTTC. Protein product: CASSGRGSEETQYF.

The rearrangement joins TRBV27 to TRBJ1-5; D not resolved. The CDR3 is 12 amino acids. Deletions cut 9 bases from V and 4 bases from J, with 10 bases between. CDR1 MNHEY and CDR2 SMNVEV come from the germline V gene (reference sequence). The CDR3 DNA sequence: TGTGCCAGGAACGAACAGAATCAGCCCCAGCATTTT. Protein sequence: CARNEQNQPQHF.

The V gene is TRBV4-1, the J gene TRBJ2-7; TRBD2 is a possible D gene (5 bases). Germline V gene sequence: CDR1 MGHRA, CDR2 YSYEKL. The CDR3 is 15 residues long. Trimming left V 4 bases short and J 3 bases short, with 16 bases between. CDR3 DNA: TGCGCCAGCAGCCCCCAAGGGAGTCAAGTCTACGAGCAGTACTTC. Protein: CASSPQGSQVYEQYF.

This clone was detected only a few times. The chain has TRBV6-6 and TRBJ1-2; 8 bases agree with TRBD1. The CDR3 covers 15 residues. The ends lost 2 bases at V and 5 bases at J; junction bases unmatched: 7. Germline CDR1 MNHNY, CDR2 SVGAGI (reference sequence). The CDR3 loop is CASSYTQGARYGYTF. CDR3 nucleotide sequence: TGTGCCAGCAGTTACACCCAGGGGGCAAGATATGGCTACACCTTC.

This clone occurred a few times. The rearrangement links TRBV30 to TRBJ2-5, with 8 positions matching TRBD2. The CDR3 spans 16 residues. With V trimmed by 1 base and J by 1 base, 8 bases remained unmatched. Germline lookup yields CDR1 GTSNPN and CDR2 SVGIG (reference sequence). CDR3 amino acids: CAWSEGLAGLQETQYF. DNA of the CDR3: TGTGCCTGGAGTGAAGGACTAGCAGGACTCCAAGAGACCCAGTACTTC. The full variable domain, its missing parts supplied by reference TRBV30 and TRBJ2-5, is SQTIHQWPATLVQPVGSPLSLECTVEGTSNPNLYWYRQAAGRGLQLLFYSVGIGQISSEVPQNLSASRPQDRQFILSSKKLLLSDSGFYLCAWSEGLAGLQETQYFGPGTRLLVL.

This clone was picked up a small number of times. This rearrangement joins TRBV29-1 to TRBJ2-7; D not certain. With 6 bases removed from V and 4 bases from J, the gap between germline ends came to 7 bases. The germline V gene encodes CDR1 SQVTM and CDR2 ANQGSEA. The CDR3 sequence is 10 residues long. CDR3 loop: CSVFQYEQYF. CDR3 nucleotide sequence: TGCAGCGTCTTCCAATACGAGCAGTACTTC.

The chain recombines TRBV7-2 with TRBJ1-3; weak D call: TRBD1 (5 bases). This CDR3 contains 12 residues. The germline CDR1 and CDR2 sequences are SGHTA and FQGNSA. V gave up 11 bases and J gave up 8 bases, with 16 bases separating them. The CDR3 here is CASGRDGHTIYF. The CDR3 nucleotides read TGTGCCTCGGGCCGGGACGGCCACACCATATATTTT.

V and J are TRBV5-6 and TRBJ2-1; D gene unclear. Germline assignment: CDR1 SGHDT and CDR2 YYEEEE. V lost 2 bases and J lost 6, with 3 bases in between. CDR3 size: 11 residues. CDR3 DNA: TGTGCCAGCAGCTTTCGCAATGAGCAGTTCTTC. Translating it yields CASSFRNEQFF.

This clone was observed a handful of times. V and J are TRBV27 and TRBJ1-1, with 7 nucleotides matching TRBD1. Germline CDR1 is MNHEY and CDR2 is SMNVEV (reference sequence). The CDR3 extends over 14 amino acids. J was trimmed by 0 bases and V by 6 bases; bases with no gene match: 4. The CDR3 nucleotides read TGTGCCAGCAGCCTGACAGGGTTGAACACTGAAGCTTTCTTT. This translates into CASSLTGLNTEAFF.

The chain couples TRBV7-6 to TRBJ1-3; D is unclear. Trimming pared 3 bases from V and 0 bases from J, leaving 6 bases between. Germline CDR1 is SGHVS and CDR2 is FNYEAQ. The CDR3 runs 14 residues. The chain's CDR3 is CASSFGLSGNTIYF. CDR3 DNA sequence: TGTGCCAGCAGCTTCGGGCTCTCTGGAAACACCATATATTTT.

The chain links TRBV7-8 to TRBJ1-3; D not resolved. The CDR3 has 16 residues. Trimming took off 5 bases at V and 0 bases at J, with 14 bases between the two ends. Germline V lookup: CDR1 SGHVS, CDR2 FQNEAQ. CDR3 sequence reads: CASSPRRLSSGNTIYF. In nucleotides, the CDR3 is TGTGCCAGCAGCCCCCGGCGGCTAAGCTCTGGAAACACCATATATTTT.

This clone has a handful of counts. The V gene is TRBV29-1, the J gene TRBJ2-7; no clear D. V lost 3 bases to trimming and J lost 8 bases, with 11 bases between them. CDR1 SQVTM and CDR2 ANQGSEA come from the germline V gene. The CDR3 runs 11 residues. DNA of the CDR3: TGCAGCGTTGAGCAGGCGACTCAGCAGTACTTC. It encodes CSVEQATQQYF.

The chain uses TRBV15 and TRBJ2-5; the D is unclear. This CDR3 contains 14 residues. Germline V gene lookup returns CDR1 LNHNV and CDR2 YYDKDF (reference sequence). Trimming cost V 0 bases and J 2 bases, with 7 bases left between them. CDR3 coding DNA: TGTGCCACCAGCAGAGAACGGCAGCAAGAGACCCAGTACTTC. Protein sequence: CATSRERQQETQYF. The whole variable domain, filled in from reference TRBV15 and TRBJ2-5, reads DAMVIQNPRYQVTQFGKPVTLSCSQTLNHNVMYWYQQKSSQAPKLLFHYYDKDFNNEADTPDNFQSRRPNTSFCFLDIRSPGLGDTAMYLCATSRERQQETQYFGPGTRLLVL.

The V and J genes are TRBV18 and TRBJ2-3; 9 positions match TRBD1. This CDR3 is built from 16 residues. V lost 4 bases to trimming and J lost 2 bases; unmatched junction nucleotides: 7. The germline V gene encodes CDR1 KGHSH and CDR2 LQKENI. CDR3 DNA: TGTGCCAGCTCACGAACCGGGACAGGGTTCACAGATACGCAGTATTTT. This encodes CASSRTGTGFTDTQYF.

V gene TRBV2 combines with J gene TRBJ2-7; 9 bases are shared with TRBD2. The CDR3 totals 15 residues. Germline CDR1 reads SNHLY; CDR2 reads FYNNEI. The V gene end was trimmed by 2 bases and the J gene end by 0 bases; junction bases not matched to a gene: 2. The CDR3 nucleotides are TGTGCCAGCAGTGAACCGGGACTAGCCTCCTACGAGCAGTACTTC. Translation: CASSEPGLASYEQYF.

Only a few counts were recorded for this clone. The CDR3 region is CASKLRQGNTGELFF. The CDR3, as DNA: TGCGCCAGCAAGTTGAGACAGGGAAACACCGGGGAGCTGTTTTTT. The rearrangement joins TRBV5-1 to TRBJ2-2, with 7 bases lining up with TRBD1. V shed 6 bases, J shed 2 bases, and the junction held 7 bases outside the gene matches. Looked up from germline, CDR1 is SGHRS and CDR2 is YFSETQ. This CDR3 has 15 amino acids. The variable domain in full, with the rest retrieved from reference TRBV5-1 and TRBJ2-2, is KAGVTQTPRYLIKTRGQQVTLSCSPISGHRSVSWYQQTPGQGLQFLFEYFSETQRNKGNFPGRFSGRQFSNSRSEMNVSTLELGDSALYLCASKLRQGNTGELFFGEGSRLTVL.

The chain uses TRBV2 and TRBJ1-2; a weak D match, TRBD1 (6 bases). The germline V gene encodes CDR1 SNHLY and CDR2 FYNNEI. V was clipped by 6 bases and J by 4 bases, with 15 bases between them. The CDR3 covers 14 residues. The CDR3 bases are TGTGCCAGCAGGAATAGGGGGAGTGGCTATGGCTACACCTTC. It encodes CASRNRGSGYGYTF. Combining the CDR3 with reference TRBV2 and TRBJ1-2 gives the whole variable domain EPEVTQTPSHQVTQMGQEVILRCVPISNHLYFYWYRQILGQKVEFLVSFYNNEISEKSEIFDDQFSVERPDGSNFTLKIRSTKLEDSAMYFCASRNRGSGYGYTFGSGTRLTVV.

In its sample, this clone was seen once. This rearrangement joins TRBV12-2 to TRBJ2-7; the table's D call, TRBD2, was not checked against the DNA. TRBV12-2 is an annotated pseudogene. CDR3 length: 13 amino acids. The CDR3 protein is CASRLVAGYEQYF. CDR3 nucleotide sequence: TGTGCAAGTCGCTTAGTAGCGGGCTACGAGCAGTACTTC.

V usage is TRBV19 and J usage is TRBJ2-2; TRBD2 matches 7 bases. Germline V gives CDR1 LNHDA, CDR2 SQIVND (reference sequence). J gave up 2 bases and V 5 bases, and 5 bases lay outside the gene matches. This CDR3 is built from 15 residues. CDR3 nucleotides: TGTGCCAGTAGTTTGGCGGGGGTAAACACCGGGGAGCTGTTTTTT. Protein sequence: CASSLAGVNTGELFF.

The rearrangement links TRBV29-1 to TRBJ2-3; weak D call: TRBD1 (5 bases). The CDR3 contains 13 residues. V was cut by 3 bases and J by 3 bases, with 10 bases left in between. Germline V gene data show CDR1 as SQVTM and CDR2 as ANQGSEA. The CDR3 nucleotides read TGCAGCGTTGAGAGGCAGGGAACAGATACGCAGTATTTT. Translation gives CSVERQGTDTQYF.

The J gene is TRBJ2-4, the V gene TRBV30, with 8 nucleotides matching TRBD2. The CDR3 sequence is 14 residues long. After removal of 4 bases from V and 5 bases from J, the junction contained 7 bases not matched to a gene. Germline assignment: CDR1 GTSNPN and CDR2 SVGIG (reference sequence). CDR3 amino acids: CAWTSGTRENIQYF. The CDR3 DNA reads TGTGCCTGGACCTCCGGGACTAGGGAAAACATTCAGTACTTC.

This chain uses TRBV29-1 with TRBJ1-1; 9 bases line up with TRBD1. J lost 6 bases, V lost 6 bases, and 11 bases had no gene match. The germline CDR1 and CDR2 sequences are SQVTM and ANQGSEA. This CDR3 region has 14 residues. The CDR3 sequence: CSVVPQGAIAEAFF. CDR3 bases: TGCAGCGTGGTCCCACAGGGGGCAATCGCTGAAGCTTTCTTT.

A few counts support this clone. J is TRBJ2-2 and V is TRBV19; the match to TRBD2 covers 12 bases. The length of the CDR3 is 16 residues. Germline loops: CDR1 LNHDA, CDR2 SQIVND (reference sequence). The J segment lost 5 bases and the V segment lost 5 bases, leaving 6 bases of the junction unmatched. CDR3 nucleotide sequence: TGTGCCAGTAGTTTCGGGACTAGCGGGCCTACCGGGGAGCTGTTTTTT. Residues: CASSFGTSGPTGELFF.